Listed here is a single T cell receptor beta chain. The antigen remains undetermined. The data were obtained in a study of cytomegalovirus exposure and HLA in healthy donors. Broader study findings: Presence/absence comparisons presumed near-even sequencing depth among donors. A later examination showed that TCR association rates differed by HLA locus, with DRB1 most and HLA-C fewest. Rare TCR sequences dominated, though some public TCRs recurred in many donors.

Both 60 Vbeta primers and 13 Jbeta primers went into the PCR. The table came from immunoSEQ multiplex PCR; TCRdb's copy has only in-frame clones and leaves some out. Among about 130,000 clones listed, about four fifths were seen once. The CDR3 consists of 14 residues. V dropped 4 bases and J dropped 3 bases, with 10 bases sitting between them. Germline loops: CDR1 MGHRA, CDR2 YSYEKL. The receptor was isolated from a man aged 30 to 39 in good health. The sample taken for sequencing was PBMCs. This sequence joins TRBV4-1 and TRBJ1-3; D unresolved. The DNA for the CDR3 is TGCGCCAGCAGCCCCCGCGGCGGTGGAAACACCATATATTTT. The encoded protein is CASSPRGGGNTIYF.